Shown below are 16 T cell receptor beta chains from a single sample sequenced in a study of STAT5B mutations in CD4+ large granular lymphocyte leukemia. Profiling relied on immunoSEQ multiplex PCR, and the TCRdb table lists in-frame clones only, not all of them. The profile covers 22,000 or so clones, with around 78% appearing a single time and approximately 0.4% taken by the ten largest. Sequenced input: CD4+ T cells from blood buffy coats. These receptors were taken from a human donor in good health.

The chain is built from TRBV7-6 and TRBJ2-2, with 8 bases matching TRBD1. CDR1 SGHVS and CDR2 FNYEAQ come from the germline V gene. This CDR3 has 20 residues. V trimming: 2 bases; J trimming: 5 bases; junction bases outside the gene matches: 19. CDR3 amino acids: CASSLLTPGGRINPTGELFF. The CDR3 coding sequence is TGTGCCAGCAGCTTATTAACGCCAGGGGGCCGAATTAACCCTACCGGGGAGCTGTTTTTT. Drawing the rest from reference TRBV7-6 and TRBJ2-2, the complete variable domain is GAGVSQSPRYKVTKRGQDVALRCDPISGHVSLYWYRQALGQGPEFLTYFNYEAQQDKSGLPNDRFSAERPEGSISTLTIQRTEQRDSAMYRCASSLLTPGGRINPTGELFFGEGSRLTVL.

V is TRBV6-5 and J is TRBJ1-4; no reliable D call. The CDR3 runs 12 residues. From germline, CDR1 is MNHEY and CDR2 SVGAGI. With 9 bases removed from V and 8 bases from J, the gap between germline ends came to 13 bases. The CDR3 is CASRNPGEKLFF. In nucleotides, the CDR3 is TGTGCCAGTAGGAATCCGGGAGAAAAACTGTTTTTT.

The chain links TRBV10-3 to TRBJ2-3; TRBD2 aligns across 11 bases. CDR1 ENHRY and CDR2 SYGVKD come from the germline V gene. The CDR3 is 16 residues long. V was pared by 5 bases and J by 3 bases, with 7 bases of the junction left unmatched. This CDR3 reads CAISTDLAGGTDTQYF. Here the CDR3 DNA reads TGTGCCATCAGTACCGATTTAGCGGGAGGGACAGATACGCAGTATTTT.

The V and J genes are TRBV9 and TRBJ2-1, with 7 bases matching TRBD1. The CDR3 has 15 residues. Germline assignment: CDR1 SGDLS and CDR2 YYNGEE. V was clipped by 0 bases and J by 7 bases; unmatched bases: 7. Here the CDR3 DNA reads TGTGCCAGCAGCGTAGGAGGGGACAGCCTAAATGAGCAGTTCTTC. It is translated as CASSVGGDSLNEQFF.

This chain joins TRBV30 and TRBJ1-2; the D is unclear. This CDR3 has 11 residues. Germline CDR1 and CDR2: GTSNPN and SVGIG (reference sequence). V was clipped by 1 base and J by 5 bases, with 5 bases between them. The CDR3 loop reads CAWSGTYGYTF. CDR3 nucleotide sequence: TGTGCCTGGAGTGGAACATATGGCTACACCTTC.

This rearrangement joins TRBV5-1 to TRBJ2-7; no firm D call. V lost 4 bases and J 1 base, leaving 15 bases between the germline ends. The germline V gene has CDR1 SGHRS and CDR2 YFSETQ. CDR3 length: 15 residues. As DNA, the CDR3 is TGCGCCAGCAGCCCCGTAGCTACGGATTCCTACGAGCAGTACTTC. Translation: CASSPVATDSYEQYF. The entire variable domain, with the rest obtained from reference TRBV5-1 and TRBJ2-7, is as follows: KAGVTQTPRYLIKTRGQQVTLSCSPISGHRSVSWYQQTPGQGLQFLFEYFSETQRNKGNFPGRFSGRQFSNSRSEMNVSTLELGDSALYLCASSPVATDSYEQYFGPGTRLTVT.

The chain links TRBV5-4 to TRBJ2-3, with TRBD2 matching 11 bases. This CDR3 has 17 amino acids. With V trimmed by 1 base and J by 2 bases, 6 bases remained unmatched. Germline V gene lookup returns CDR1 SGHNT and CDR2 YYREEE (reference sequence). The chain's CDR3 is CASSLRTSGYATDTQYF. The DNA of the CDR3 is TGTGCCAGCAGCTTGAGGACTAGCGGGTACGCCACAGATACGCAGTATTTT.

CDR3 in DNA: TGTGCCAGCAGCCCCTGGACAGGGGGCCTCACAGATACGCAGTATTTT. Translation: CASSPWTGGLTDTQYF. The rearrangement uses TRBV9 and TRBJ2-3; 11 nucleotides line up with TRBD1. This CDR3 has 16 residues. V shed 4 bases and J 2 bases; nucleotides not matched to a gene: 6. Germline V gene sequence: CDR1 SGDLS, CDR2 YYNGEE.

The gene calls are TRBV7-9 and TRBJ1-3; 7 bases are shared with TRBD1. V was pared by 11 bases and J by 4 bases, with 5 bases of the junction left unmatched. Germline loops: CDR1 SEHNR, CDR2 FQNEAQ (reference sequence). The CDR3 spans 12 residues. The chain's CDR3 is CALGTEGNTIYF. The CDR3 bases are TGTGCCCTAGGGACAGAAGGAAACACCATATATTTT.

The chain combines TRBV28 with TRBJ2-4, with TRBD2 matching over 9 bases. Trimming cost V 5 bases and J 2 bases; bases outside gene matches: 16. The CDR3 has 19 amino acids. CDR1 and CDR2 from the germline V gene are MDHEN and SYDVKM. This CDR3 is CASSTSLARGGSTKNIQYF. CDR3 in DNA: TGTGCCAGCAGTACCTCCCTAGCGCGGGGGGGATCTACCAAAAACATTCAGTACTTC.

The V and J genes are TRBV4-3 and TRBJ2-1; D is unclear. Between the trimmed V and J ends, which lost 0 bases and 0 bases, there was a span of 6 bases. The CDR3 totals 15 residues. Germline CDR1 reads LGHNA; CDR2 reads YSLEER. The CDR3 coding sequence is TGCGCCAGCAGCCAAGATAGGGTCTCCTACAATGAGCAGTTCTTC. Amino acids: CASSQDRVSYNEQFF.

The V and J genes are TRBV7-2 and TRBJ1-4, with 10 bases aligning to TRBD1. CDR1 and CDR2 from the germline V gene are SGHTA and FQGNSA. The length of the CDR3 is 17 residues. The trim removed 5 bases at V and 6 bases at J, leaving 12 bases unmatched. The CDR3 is CASSHALGTGDYEKLFF. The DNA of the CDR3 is TGTGCCAGCAGCCACGCCTTAGGGACAGGGGACTATGAAAAACTGTTTTTT.

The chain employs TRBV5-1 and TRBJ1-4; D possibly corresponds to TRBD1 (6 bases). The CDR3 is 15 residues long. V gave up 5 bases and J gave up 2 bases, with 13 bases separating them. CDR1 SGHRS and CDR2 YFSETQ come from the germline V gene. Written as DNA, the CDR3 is TGCGCCAGCAGTATAACAGGGACCACTAATGAAAAACTGTTTTTT. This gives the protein CASSITGTTNEKLFF.

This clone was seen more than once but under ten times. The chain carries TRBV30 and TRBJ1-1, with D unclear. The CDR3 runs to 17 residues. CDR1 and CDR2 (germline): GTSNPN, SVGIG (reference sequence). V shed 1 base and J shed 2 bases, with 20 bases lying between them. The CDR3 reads CAWSGAPLGRRNTEAFF. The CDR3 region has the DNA TGTGCCTGGAGTGGAGCGCCCCTAGGACGGCGTAACACTGAAGCTTTCTTT. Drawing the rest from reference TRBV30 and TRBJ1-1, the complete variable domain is SQTIHQWPATLVQPVGSPLSLECTVEGTSNPNLYWYRQAAGRGLQLLFYSVGIGQISSEVPQNLSASRPQDRQFILSSKKLLLSDSGFYLCAWSGAPLGRRNTEAFFGQGTRLTVV.

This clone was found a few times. CDR3 sequence reads: CSVEGGTIVRETQYF. CDR3 nucleotides: TGCAGCGTTGAAGGGGGGACGATAGTTAGGGAGACCCAGTACTTC. The V and J genes are TRBV29-1 and TRBJ2-5; D may be TRBD1 or TRBD2 (5 bases each). V was shortened by 1 base and J by 5 bases, with 17 bases between the two germline ends. Germline-derived CDR1 and CDR2 are SQVTM and ANQGSEA. The CDR3 contains 15 residues.

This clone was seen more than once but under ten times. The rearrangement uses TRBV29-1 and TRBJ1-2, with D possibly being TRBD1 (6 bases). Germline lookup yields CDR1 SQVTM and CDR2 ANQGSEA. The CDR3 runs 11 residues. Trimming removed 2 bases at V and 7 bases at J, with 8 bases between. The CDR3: CSVESGVGYTF. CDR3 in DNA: TGCAGCGTTGAATCAGGGGTTGGCTACACCTTC.